Presented here are 13 T cell receptor beta chains from one specimen sequenced in a study of cytomegalovirus exposure and HLA in healthy donors. Here immunoSEQ multiplex PCR was the method, and the copy in TCRdb shows in-frame clones only, minus some. The table includes 250,000 to 350,000 clones, 70% to 90% detected once. The sample comprised PBMCs. Receptors originate from a woman between 18 and 29 years old in good health and CMV-seronegative.

The rearrangement uses TRBV2 and TRBJ1-5; D gene uncertain. The V end was cut by 3 bases, the J end by 4 bases, with 10 bases between. CDR1 is SNHLY, CDR2 FYNNEI, per germline. The length of the CDR3 is 14 residues. The CDR3 loop is CASSETTVNQPQHF. Here the CDR3 DNA reads TGTGCCAGCAGTGAGACAACAGTTAATCAGCCCCAGCATTTT.

The chain employs TRBV7-8 and TRBJ1-2, with D possibly being TRBD1 (6 bases). This CDR3 has 12 amino acids. In germline, CDR1 is SGHVS, CDR2 FQNEAQ. Trimming shortened V by 3 bases and J by 7 bases, and 9 bases separated the two germline ends. The DNA of the CDR3 is TGTGCCAGCAGCTTCACAGGGTCTGGCTACACCTTC. Amino acids: CASSFTGSGYTF.

This clone showed up many times. The same CDR3 also results from other DNA sequences found in this sample. The rearrangement links TRBV9 to TRBJ1-1; D may be TRBD1 (6 bases). Per germline, CDR1 SGDLS and CDR2 YYNGEE. V dropped 0 bases and J dropped 4 bases, with 7 bases sitting between them. The CDR3 covers 13 residues. The CDR3 nucleotides read TGTGCCAGCAGCGTAGACAGGGTCACTGAAGCTTTCTTT. This encodes CASSVDRVTEAFF. The variable domain in full, completed from reference TRBV9 and TRBJ1-1, reads DSGVTQTPKHLITATGQRVTLRCSPRSGDLSVYWYQQSLDQGLQFLIQYYNGEERAKGNILERFSAQQFPDLHSELNLSSLELGDSALYFCASSVDRVTEAFFGQGTRLTVV.

This rearrangement joins TRBV9 to TRBJ2-1; 10 bases map to TRBD2. J gave up 3 bases and V 3 bases, and 9 bases lay outside the gene matches. The CDR3 is 17 residues long. Germline loops: CDR1 SGDLS, CDR2 YYNGEE. CDR3 sequence (DNA): TGTGCCAGCAGCGCCGGTCGGACTAGCGGAGGCTACAATGAGCAGTTCTTC. It is translated as CASSAGRTSGGYNEQFF.

This clone is a singleton in its sample. The rearrangement joins TRBV14 to TRBJ2-7; the match to TRBD2 covers 11 bases. The CDR3 is 15 amino acids. Per the germline V gene, CDR1 is SGHDN and CDR2 is FVKESK. J gave up 2 bases and V 4 bases, and 4 bases lay outside the gene matches. The CDR3 sequence is CASSRTSGSPYEQYF. The CDR3 DNA reads as TGTGCCAGCAGCCGAACTAGCGGGAGCCCCTACGAGCAGTACTTC.

The rearrangement joins TRBV28 to TRBJ1-5; D unresolved. Trimming took 3 bases from V and 0 from J, leaving 9 bases between them. Germline V gene lookup returns CDR1 MDHEN and CDR2 SYDVKM. The CDR3 runs to 15 residues. The CDR3 nucleotides read TGTGCCAGCAGTTTGGAGGCCATTAGCAATCAGCCCCAGCATTTT. As protein: CASSLEAISNQPQHF. Full variable domain (missing parts from reference TRBV28 and TRBJ1-5): DVKVTQSSRYLVKRTGEKVFLECVQDMDHENMFWYRQDPGLGLRLIYFSYDVKMKEKGDIPEGYSVSREKKERFSLILESASTNQTSMYLCASSLEAISNQPQHFGDGTRLSIL.

The chain recombines TRBV13 with TRBJ2-1; TRBD2 matches at 8 bases. V shed 4 bases and J 13 bases; nucleotides not matched to a gene: 6. From germline, CDR1 is PRHDT and CDR2 FYEKMQ (reference sequence). The CDR3 contains 12 residues. CDR3 sequence reads: CASSSLAGNQFF. The CDR3 coding sequence is TGTGCCAGCAGCTCTTTAGCGGGGAACCAGTTCTTC.

This chain links TRBV7-6 with TRBJ1-5, with D unresolved. V was clipped by 1 base and J by 4 bases, with 5 bases between them. The CDR3 runs 13 residues. Germline lookup yields CDR1 SGHVS and CDR2 FNYEAQ. CDR3 residues: CASSLDTNQPQHF. The CDR3, as DNA: TGTGCCAGCAGCTTAGACACAAATCAGCCCCAGCATTTT.

This chain links TRBV6-5 with TRBJ2-5, with D possibly matching TRBD1 (6 bases). V lost 5 bases to trimming and J lost 2 bases, with 9 bases between them. Germline V gene sequence: CDR1 MNHEY, CDR2 SVGAGI. CDR3 length: 13 amino acids. This CDR3 reads CASSKQGQETQYF. The CDR3 nucleotides read TGTGCCAGCAGTAAACAGGGACAAGAGACCCAGTACTTC.

The gene calls are TRBV28 and TRBJ2-7; 9 nucleotides line up with TRBD1. Germline CDR1 and CDR2: MDHEN and SYDVKM. The CDR3 is 16 residues long. Unmatched junction bases numbered 7, after V lost 1 base and J lost 3 bases. CDR3 nucleotide sequence: TGTGCCAGCAGTTTATTAGCCGGACAGGGGAACTACGAGCAGTACTTC. This encodes CASSLLAGQGNYEQYF. The full variable domain, with the rest looked up from reference TRBV28 and TRBJ2-7, is DVKVTQSSRYLVKRTGEKVFLECVQDMDHENMFWYRQDPGLGLRLIYFSYDVKMKEKGDIPEGYSVSREKKERFSLILESASTNQTSMYLCASSLLAGQGNYEQYFGPGTRLTVT.

J is TRBJ2-1 and V is TRBV5-6; a possible D gene is TRBD2 (6 bases). Germline V gives CDR1 SGHDT, CDR2 YYEEEE. Trimming removed 3 bases from V and 4 bases from J, with 14 bases in between. CDR3 size: 15 residues. The CDR3 coding sequence is TGTGCCAGCAGCTCGCAGCGGGCGATTTACAATGAGCAGTTCTTC. Its translation: CASSSQRAIYNEQFF.

This sequence joins TRBV10-1 and TRBJ2-7, with D tentatively TRBD1 (5 bases). Germline V gene sequence: CDR1 WNHNN, CDR2 SYGVQD (reference sequence). The CDR3 has 15 residues. V lost 7 bases to trimming and J lost 1 base, with 17 bases between them. CDR3 sequence reads: CASTHMGRLSYEQYF. CDR3 coding DNA: TGCGCCAGCACCCACATGGGGCGCCTGTCCTACGAGCAGTACTTC.

The chain joins TRBV5-1 to TRBJ2-7; TRBD1 matches 8 bases. CDR1 is SGHRS and CDR2 is YFSETQ in the germline V gene. The J segment lost 5 bases and the V segment lost 6 bases, leaving 10 bases of the junction unmatched. CDR3 length: 14 residues. This CDR3 reads CASTRGPGGNEQYF. In nucleotides, the CDR3 is TGCGCCAGCACCAGAGGTCCAGGGGGCAACGAGCAGTACTTC.